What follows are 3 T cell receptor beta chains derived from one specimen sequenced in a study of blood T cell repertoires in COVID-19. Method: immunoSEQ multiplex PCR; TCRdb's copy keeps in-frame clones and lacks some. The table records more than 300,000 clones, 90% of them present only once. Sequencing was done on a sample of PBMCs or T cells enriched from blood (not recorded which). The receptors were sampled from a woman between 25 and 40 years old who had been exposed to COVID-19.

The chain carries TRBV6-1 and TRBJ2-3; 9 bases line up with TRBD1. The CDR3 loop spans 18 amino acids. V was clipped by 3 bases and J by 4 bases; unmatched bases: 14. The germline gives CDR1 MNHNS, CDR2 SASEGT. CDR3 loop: CASSDWLVRQGDPDTQYF. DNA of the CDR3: TGTGCCAGCAGTGACTGGTTAGTAAGACAGGGGGACCCAGATACGCAGTATTTT.

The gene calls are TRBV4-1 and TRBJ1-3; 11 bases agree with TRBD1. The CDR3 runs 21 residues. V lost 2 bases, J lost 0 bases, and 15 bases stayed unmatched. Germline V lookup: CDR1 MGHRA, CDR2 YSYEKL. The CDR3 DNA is TGCGCCAGCAGCCAACGAACCCAAAGGGACAGGGGGACTCTCTCTGGAAACACCATATATTTT. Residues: CASSQRTQRDRGTLSGNTIYF.

CDR3 in amino acids: CATQARGHAGNTIYF. CDR3 DNA: TGTGCCACCCAAGCCAGGGGGCACGCTGGAAACACCATATATTTT. This chain joins TRBV19 and TRBJ1-3; 8 nucleotides agree with TRBD1. This CDR3 spans 15 amino acids. V was clipped by 10 bases and J by 2 bases; unmatched bases: 10. The V gene's germline CDR1 is LNHDA and CDR2 SQIVND (reference sequence). Looking up the rest from reference TRBV19 and TRBJ1-3 gives the full variable domain: DGGITQSPKYLFRKEGQNVTLSCEQNLNHDAMYWYRQDPGQGLRLIYYSQIVNDFQKGDIAEGYSVSREKKESFPLTVTSAQKNPTAFYLCATQARGHAGNTIYFGEGSWLTVV.